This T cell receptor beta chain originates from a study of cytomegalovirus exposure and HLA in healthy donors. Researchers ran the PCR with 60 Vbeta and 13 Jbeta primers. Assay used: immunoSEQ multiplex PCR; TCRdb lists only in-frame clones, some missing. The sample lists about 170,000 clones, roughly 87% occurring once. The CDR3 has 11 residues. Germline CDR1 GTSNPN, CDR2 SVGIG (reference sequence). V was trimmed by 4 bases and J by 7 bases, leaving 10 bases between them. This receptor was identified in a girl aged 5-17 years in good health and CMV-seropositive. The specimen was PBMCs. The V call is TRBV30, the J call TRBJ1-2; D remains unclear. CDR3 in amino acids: CAWTNSGGYTF. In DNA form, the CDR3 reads TGTGCCTGGACAAACAGTGGTGGCTACACCTTC. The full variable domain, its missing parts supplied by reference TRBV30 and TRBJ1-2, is SQTIHQWPATLVQPVGSPLSLECTVEGTSNPNLYWYRQAAGRGLQLLFYSVGIGQISSEVPQNLSASRPQDRQFILSSKKLLLSDSGFYLCAWTNSGGYTFGSGTRLTVV.